This T cell receptor (beta chain) is from a study of T-cell memory formation after mild COVID-19. Points from the study as a whole: Confirmation was lacking for SARS-CoV-2 specificity of second-wave clones that peaked on day 37.

TCRdb ran MiXCR on the 5' RACE reads and lists one entry per CDR3 protein. The table lists about 57,000 distinct CDR3 sequences, 12% of them singletons. This clonotype was recorded a few times. Its antigen is undetermined. The CDR3 contains 15 residues. Germline CDR1 LGHNA, CDR2 YNFKEQ. V lost 8 bases to trimming and J lost 4 bases; unmatched junction nucleotides: 11. The TCR originated in a man between 18 and 35 years old who had mild COVID-19 (a few samples of this study predate the infection). Cell type and time point are not known. V usage is TRBV4-2 and J usage is TRBJ1-1; 9 positions agree with TRBD1. Material: PBMCs or a T cell subset sorted from them (not recorded which). The CDR3 bases are TGTGCCAGCGGGAATATGGGACAGGGCAGCACTGAAGCTTTCTTT. Translation gives CASGNMGQGSTEAFF.